Given below is one T cell receptor beta chain in context. These data originate in a study of T-cell memory formation after mild COVID-19. Each CDR3 protein is one row after TCRdb ran MiXCR on the 5' RACE reads. The sample holds about 430,000 distinct CDR3 sequences, roughly 24% seen once. This receptor was obtained from an adult woman who had mild COVID-19 (a few samples of this study predate the infection). Cell type and time point are not known. The sample was PBMCs or a T cell subset sorted from them (not recorded which).

The CDR3 DNA follows: TGTGCCAGCAGCGGAGGAAGGGGGTCGAGCTATGGCTACACCTTC. Translation gives CASSGGRGSSYGYTF. This sequence joins TRBV7-8 and TRBJ1-2, with TRBD1 as a possible D gene (6 bases). The CDR3 length is 15 residues. The germline V gene has CDR1 SGHVS and CDR2 FQNEAQ. V was shortened by 5 bases and J by 4 bases, with 17 bases between the two germline ends.